This is a list of T cell receptor beta chains from one sample in a study of blood T cell repertoires in COVID-19. Using immunoSEQ multiplex PCR, the repertoire was profiled, and TCRdb retains in-frame clones only, with some absent. The sample yields tens of thousands of clones, approximately 85% seen once. Sequenced: peripheral blood. The receptors derive from a human donor in a cohort sampled during active COVID-19. Each CDR3 is given with its conserved first and last residue. D genes are given only for firm matches. Size values are once, few and many counts, or a class for expanded clones, and some rows have none.

v_call	d_call	j_call	clone_size	cdr3_aa	cdr3_nt
TRBV2	.	TRBJ1-1	.	CASREGFF	TGTGCCAGCAGGGAGGGTTTCTTT
TRBV27	.	TRBJ2-2	once	CASSSQGQGPTGELFF	TGTGCCAGCAGTTCGCAGGGGCAGGGGCCCACCGGGGAGCTGTTTTTT
TRBV7-2	.	TRBJ1-5	once	CASSPGVNQPQHF	TGTGCCAGCAGCCCAGGGGTCAATCAGCCCCAGCATTTT
TRBV4-3	TRBD2	TRBJ2-7	.	CASSQTSGLAGAYEQYF	TGCGCCAGCAGCCAGACTTCCGGGCTAGCGGGAGCCTACGAGCAGTACTTC
TRBV2	TRBD1	TRBJ2-7	.	CASTRTGFEQYF	TGTGCCAGCACCCGGACAGGGTTCGAGCAGTACTTC
TRBV7-9	TRBD1	TRBJ1-1	.	CASSHRTGPMNTEAFF	TGTGCCAGCAGCCATCGGACAGGGCCTATGAACACTGAAGCTTTCTTT
TRBV5-1	TRBD2	TRBJ2-3	.	CASSLVASGSTDTQYF	TGCGCCAGCAGCTTGGTAGCTAGCGGAAGCACAGATACGCAGTATTTT
TRBV10-3	TRBD2	TRBJ2-1	.	CAISDPRLAGGFF	TGTGCCATCAGTGATCCCAGACTAGCGGGGGGGTTCTTC
TRBV7-6	.	TRBJ2-3	.	CASSLESGGGYTDTQYF	TGTGCCAGCAGCTTAGAATCTGGCGGGGGCTACACAGATACGCAGTATTTT
TRBV9	.	TRBJ1-6	.	CASSVGGRSNSPLHF	TGTGCCAGCAGCGTGGGAGGACGGTCCAATTCACCCCTCCACTTT
TRBV7-8	.	TRBJ2-7	.	CASSLATRSLPEYEQYF	TGTGCCAGCAGCTTAGCGACGAGGTCCCTCCCGGAATACGAGCAGTACTTC
TRBV5-4	TRBD1	TRBJ2-4	.	CASSHRDRGGDIQYF	TGTGCCAGCAGCCACCGCGACAGGGGGGGGGACATTCAGTACTTC
TRBV28	.	TRBJ2-7	.	CASSLTGLPRGKSEQYF	TGTGCCAGCAGTTTAACAGGATTACCTAGGGGAAAATCCGAGCAGTACTTC
TRBV19	TRBD1	TRBJ1-1	.	CASHGDRELSEAFF	TGTGCCAGTCACGGGGACAGGGAGTTATCTGAAGCTTTCTTT
TRBV5-6	.	TRBJ1-2	.	CASSPPLGDGDYGYTF	TGTGCCAGCAGCCCACCCCTAGGGGATGGGGACTATGGCTACACCTTC
TRBV6-5	.	TRBJ2-1	.	CASRPITVDYNEQFF	TGTGCCAGCAGACCGATTACAGTAGACTACAATGAGCAGTTCTTC
TRBV6-6	.	TRBJ1-6	once	CASSITQKNNSPLHF	TGTGCCAGCAGTATCACACAGAAAAATAATTCACCCCTCCACTTT
TRBV7-9	.	TRBJ2-1	.	CASSLGQAIGEQFF	TGTGCCAGCAGCTTAGGGCAGGCCATCGGTGAGCAGTTCTTC
TRBV5-4	.	TRBJ1-1	once	CASSPELRNKNAFF	TGTGCCAGCAGCCCGGAATTGCGGAATAAGAACGCTTTCTTT
TRBV7-3	.	TRBJ1-5	.	CASSLGQSSNQPQHF	TGTGCCAGCAGCTTAGGACAGAGTAGCAATCAGCCCCAGCATTTT
TRBV5-6	TRBD1	TRBJ2-1	once	CASSPRTGSNEQFF	TGTGCCAGCAGCCCCAGGACAGGCTCCAATGAGCAGTTCTTC
TRBV7-3	.	TRBJ2-1	few	CASSQEPGSSYNEQFF	TGTGCCAGCAGCCAAGAGCCGGGAAGCTCCTACAATGAGCAGTTCTTC
TRBV7-6	TRBD2	TRBJ2-7	.	CASSQASGGTYEQYF	TGTGCCAGCAGCCAGGCTAGCGGGGGGACCTACGAGCAGTACTTC
TRBV5-4	TRBD1	TRBJ1-1	.	CASSLQGAHTEAFF	TGTGCCAGCAGCTTACAGGGGGCCCACACTGAAGCTTTCTTT
TRBV2	TRBD2	TRBJ2-3	.	CASSEGSGTNTDTQYF	TGTGCCAGCAGTGAAGGGTCCGGGACTAACACAGATACGCAGTATTTT
TRBV6-2/TRBV6-3	.	TRBJ1-2	few	CASSGTPLYGYTF	TGTGCCAGCAGTGGTACACCGCTCTATGGCTACACCTTC
TRBV13	TRBD2	TRBJ2-7	few	CASSTGLAGGEQYF	TGTGCCAGCAGCACAGGACTAGCTGGGGGCGAGCAGTACTTC
TRBV27	.	TRBJ2-3	.	CASRKRGADTQYF	TGTGCCAGCAGAAAGCGAGGCGCAGATACGCAGTATTTT
TRBV19	.	TRBJ2-7	.	CASRGVQERHEQYF	TGTGCCAGTAGAGGGGTACAGGAACGACACGAGCAGTACTTC
TRBV4-3	.	TRBJ1-2	.	CASSQDAGNYGYTF	TGCGCCAGCAGCCAAGATGCAGGCAACTATGGCTACACCTTC
TRBV5-1	.	TRBJ2-7	few	CASSSGQRTTYEQYF	TGCGCCAGCAGCTCTGGACAAAGGACGACCTACGAGCAGTACTTC
TRBV7-9	TRBD2	TRBJ2-1	.	CASSLEPIAGGEQFF	TGTGCCAGCAGCTTAGAGCCGATAGCGGGGGGTGAGCAGTTCTTC
TRBV5-4	TRBD1	TRBJ2-3	.	CASSPAYLQQGDTQYF	TGTGCCAGCAGCCCAGCTTATCTCCAACAGGGGGATACGCAGTATTTT
TRBV4-1	.	TRBJ1-4	.	CASSQSLLNNEKLFF	TGCGCCAGCAGCCAAAGTTTACTCAATAATGAAAAACTGTTTTTT
TRBV7-9	TRBD1	TRBJ1-5	.	CASSFWAGGGNQPQHF	TGTGCCAGCAGCTTTTGGGCAGGGGGAGGCAATCAGCCCCAGCATTTT
TRBV10-3	.	TRBJ1-2	few	CAISESSTGYYGYTF	TGTGCCATCAGTGAGTCGTCCACGGGGTACTATGGCTACACCTTC
TRBV11-3	TRBD1	TRBJ2-2	once	CASSPQGTNTGELFF	TGTGCCAGCAGCCCACAGGGGACCAACACCGGGGAGCTGTTTTTT
TRBV9	.	TRBJ2-1	.	CASSARYNEQFF	TGTGCCAGCAGCGCCCGTTACAATGAGCAGTTCTTC
TRBV2	.	TRBJ2-7	few	CASTYQGLEQYF	TGTGCCAGCACATATCAGGGGCTCGAGCAGTACTTC
TRBV11-3	.	TRBJ1-1	.	CASSLDWGGPAFF	TGTGCCAGCAGCTTAGATTGGGGGGGGCCGGCTTTCTTT